This T cell receptor (beta chain) originates from a study of OX40 agonist ivuxolimab in advanced cancers. General study findings and limits: Among the nonresponders, some also had low normalized T-cell clonal expansion.

Profiling relied on immunoSEQ multiplex PCR, and the TCRdb table lists in-frame clones only, not all of them. This table has more than 9,000 clones, over 70% appearing once. The germline V gene has CDR1 SGDLS and CDR2 YYNGEE. CDR3 length equals 16 residues. J lost 3 bases, V lost 0 bases, and 5 bases had no gene match. This clone came up a few times. Its matching antigen is unknown. This TCR was recovered from an adult with an advanced solid tumor such as melanoma, head and neck, liver or kidney cancer. Sequencing used CD4+ or CD8+ T cells sorted from blood, obtained in a trial of the OX40 agonist ivuxolimab. The chain is built from TRBV9 and TRBJ1-4; 7 nucleotides line up with TRBD1. The CDR3 DNA reads as TGTGCCAGCAGCGTAGGGGGCGGGACAGCTAATGAAAAACTGTTTTTT. It is translated as CASSVGGGTANEKLFF.